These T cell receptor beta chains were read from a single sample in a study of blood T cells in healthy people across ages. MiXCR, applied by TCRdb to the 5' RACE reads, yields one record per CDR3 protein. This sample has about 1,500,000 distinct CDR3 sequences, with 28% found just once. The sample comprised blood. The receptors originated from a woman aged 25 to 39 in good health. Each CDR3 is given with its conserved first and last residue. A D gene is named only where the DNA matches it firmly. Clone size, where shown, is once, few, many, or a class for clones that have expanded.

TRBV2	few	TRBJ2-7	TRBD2	CASTRTSGGNYEQYF	TGTGCCAGCACGAGAACTAGCGGGGGAAACTACGAGCAGTACTTC
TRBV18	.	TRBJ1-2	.	CASSPLDTTYGYTF	TGTGCCAGCTCACCACTTGACACTACCTATGGCTACACCTTC
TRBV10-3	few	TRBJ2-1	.	CAISESRTAVGNEQFF	TGTGCCATCAGTGAGTCTAGGACTGCAGTAGGGAATGAGCAGTTCTTC
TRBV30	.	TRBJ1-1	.	CAWSPLALMNTEAFF	TGTGCCTGGAGCCCCCTCGCGCTGATGAACACTGAAGCTTTCTTT
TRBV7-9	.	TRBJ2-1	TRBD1	CASSLRGTADNEQFF	TGTGCCAGCAGCTTAAGGGGGACAGCAGACAATGAGCAGTTCTTC
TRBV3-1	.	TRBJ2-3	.	CASSQVGRGDTQYF	TGTGCCAGCAGCCAAGTCGGGAGAGGAGATACGCAGTATTTT
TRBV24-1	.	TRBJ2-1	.	CATSDSSGERFF	TGTGCCACCAGTGACAGTAGTGGTGAGCGGTTCTTC
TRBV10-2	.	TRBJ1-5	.	CASRPTGLSNQPQHF	TGCGCCAGCAGACCCACAGGGTTAAGCAATCAGCCCCAGCATTTT
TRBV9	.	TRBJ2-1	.	CASSVVPEQETQFF	TGTGCCAGCAGCGTAGTCCCAGAACAAGAGACCCAGTTCTTC
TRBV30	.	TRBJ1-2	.	CAFNRARGYTF	TGTGCCTTCAACAGGGCGCGTGGCTACACCTTC
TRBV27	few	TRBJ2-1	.	CASSRAGYTYNEQFF	TGTGCCAGCAGCCGGGCAGGGTATACCTACAATGAGCAGTTCTTC
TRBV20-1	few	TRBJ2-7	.	CSAREGSFSSYEQYF	TGCAGTGCTAGAGAAGGATCTTTCAGCTCCTACGAGCAGTACTTC
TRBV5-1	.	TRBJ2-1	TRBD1	CASSSAGQEYNEQFF	TGCGCCAGCAGCTCGGCGGGACAGGAGTACAATGAGCAGTTCTTC
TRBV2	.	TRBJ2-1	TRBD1	CARWDRGRNEQFF	TGTGCCAGATGGGACAGGGGGCGAAATGAGCAGTTCTTC
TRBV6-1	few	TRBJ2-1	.	CASMLSGWAPLDEQFF	TGTGCCAGCATGCTATCAGGGTGGGCCCCCTTGGATGAGCAGTTCTTC
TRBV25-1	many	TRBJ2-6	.	CASSGQASPGANVLTF	TGTGCCAGCAGTGGGCAGGCGTCCCCTGGGGCCAACGTCCTGACTTTC
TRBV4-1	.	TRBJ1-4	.	CASVSGHATNEKLFF	TGCGCCAGCGTCTCTGGGCATGCAACTAATGAAAAACTGTTTTTT
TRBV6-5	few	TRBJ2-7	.	CAGISSSYEQYF	TGTGCCGGCATTTCGTCCAGCTACGAGCAGTACTTC
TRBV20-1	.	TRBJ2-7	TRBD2	CSAPGLAGIYEQYF	TGCAGTGCTCCTGGACTAGCGGGAATCTACGAGCAGTACTTC
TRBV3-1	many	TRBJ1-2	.	CASSQDGVGVRSYGYTF	TGTGCCAGCAGCCAAGATGGGGTGGGGGTTAGGTCCTATGGCTACACCTTC
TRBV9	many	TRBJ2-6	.	CASSPRQGSGANVLTF	TGTGCCAGCAGCCCCCGCCAGGGCTCTGGGGCCAACGTCCTGACTTTC
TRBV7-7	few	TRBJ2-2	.	CASSPITTGELFF	TGTGCCAGCAGCCCAATTACCACCGGGGAGCTGTTTTTT
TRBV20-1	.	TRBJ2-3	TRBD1	CSATRTGQSTDTQYF	TGCAGTGCTACGAGGACAGGGCAAAGCACAGATACGCAGTATTTT
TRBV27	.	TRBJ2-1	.	CASSPRQEAVYEQFF	TGTGCCAGCAGTCCCCGACAGGAGGCGGTTTATGAGCAGTTCTTC
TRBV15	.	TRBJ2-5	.	CATSRDNGGETQYF	TGTGCCACCAGCAGAGATAATGGGGGGGAGACCCAGTACTTC